The rows below give T cell receptor beta chains drawn from one sample of a study of T cell changes during pregnancy in multiple sclerosis. TCRdb's copy holds only in-frame clones and misses some; the assay was immunoSEQ multiplex PCR. The sample shows around 56,000 clones, 80% to 95% of them seen only once. Sequences were derived from peripheral blood, sampled in the third trimester of pregnancy. These TCRs come from a female donor in good health, enrolled as a control in a pregnancy study. Each CDR3 is given with its conserved first and last residue. Fields, in order: V gene, clone size, D gene, J gene, CDR3 protein, CDR3 DNA. A D gene is named only where the DNA matches it firmly. The size entry is marked missing in some rows and otherwise reads once, few, many or a size class.

>TRBV28|NA|TRBD1|TRBJ1-5
CASSPYRGANQPQHF
TGTGCCAGCAGTCCTTACAGGGGTGCCAATCAGCCCCAGCATTTT
>TRBV9|NA|TRBD1|TRBJ1-2
CASSPTQGDFYGYTF
TGTGCCAGCAGCCCTACCCAGGGGGATTTCTATGGCTACACCTTC
>TRBV6-1|NA|NA|TRBJ1-5
CASSLDGNQPQHF
TGTGCCAGCAGCCTAGACGGCAATCAGCCCCAGCATTTT
>TRBV30|NA|TRBD2|TRBJ2-1
CAWSGLAGGPNEQFF
TGTGCCTGGAGTGGACTAGCGGGGGGGCCTAATGAGCAGTTCTTC
>TRBV7-2|NA|NA|TRBJ1-6
CASSYTRNNSPLHF
TGTGCCAGCAGCTACACCAGGAACAATTCACCCCTCCACTTT
>TRBV19|NA|NA|TRBJ1-1
CATRPAVTEAFF
TGTGCCACTCGTCCGGCGGTGACTGAAGCTTTCTTT
>TRBV5-1|once|NA|TRBJ1-2
CASSFGGNYGYTF
TGCGCCAGCAGCTTTGGCGGAAACTATGGCTACACCTTC
>TRBV4-2|NA|NA|TRBJ1-5
CASSPDGGEDQPQHF
TGTGCCAGCAGCCCGGACGGAGGGGAGGATCAGCCCCAGCATTTT
>TRBV6-5|NA|TRBD1|TRBJ2-5
CAARVAGGEETQYF
TGTGCCGCCCGGGTGGCAGGGGGCGAGGAGACCCAGTACTTC
>TRBV7-8|once|TRBD1|TRBJ2-3
CASSTTGATDTQYF
TGTGCCAGCTCCACCACAGGGGCCACAGATACGCAGTATTTT
>TRBV18|once|TRBD1|TRBJ1-5
CASSPGQGLGQPQHF
TGTGCCAGCTCACCCGGACAGGGGTTGGGCCAGCCCCAGCATTTT
>TRBV6-1|NA|TRBD2|TRBJ2-2
CASSVLAGGHTGELFF
TGTGCCAGCAGTGTCCTAGCGGGGGGTCACACCGGGGAGCTGTTTTTT
>TRBV7-2|NA|NA|TRBJ2-5
CASSFGETQYF
TGTGCCAGCAGCTTCGGAGAGACCCAGTACTTC
>TRBV28|NA|NA|TRBJ1-2
CASSLTDRLYTF
TGTGCCAGCAGCCTCACCGACAGACTCTACACCTTC